Shown below are 30 T cell receptor beta chains from a single sample sequenced in a study of T cell clusters in autoimmune cytopenias. Each sample's input was around 250 ng genomic DNA, roughly 40,000 genome equivalents. TRB rearrangements were amplified by touch-down multiplex PCR with mixed TRB-A/B primers. TCRdb reanalyzed the multiplex PCR reads and collapses them to one entry per CDR3 protein, without DNA. The table lists a few thousand distinct CDR3 sequences. Sequences were obtained from peripheral blood. These receptors were collected from a human donor with an autoimmune cytopenia or autoimmune hepatitis (not recorded which).

The chain uses TRBV6-2 or TRBV6-3 and TRBJ2-7; without DNA, the TCRdb call of TRBD2 cannot be checked. The CDR3 has 15 residues. Looked up from germline, CDR1 is MNHEY and CDR2 is SVGEGT. Here the CDR3 reads CASVPPGGEYYEQYF.

Frequency places this clonotype as medium-sized. The rearrangement uses TRBV6-2 or TRBV6-3 and TRBJ1-4; the TRBD1 assignment by TCRdb is unverifiable without DNA. CDR1 MNHEY and CDR2 SVGEGT come from the germline V gene. The CDR3 sequence is 12 residues long. CDR3 loop: CASSEWGEKLFF.

CDR3 amino acids: CASSFDRQISGELFF. The gene calls are TRBV5-7 and TRBJ2-2. TRBV5-7 is placed among ORFs of uncertain function. The CDR3 has 15 residues.

According to its frequency, this clonotype is medium-sized (0.01 to 0.1%). V usage is TRBV19 and J usage is TRBJ2-5; TCRdb lists TRBD1, though no DNA is available to test this call. The CDR3 extends over 13 amino acids. CDR1 and CDR2 from the germline V gene are LNHDA and SQIVND (reference sequence). The CDR3 loop is CASSITGGETQYF.

This clonotype is deemed medium-sized by its frequency. The chain recombines TRBV11-3 with TRBJ2-3; TCRdb's D gene call, TRBD1, goes unchecked for lack of DNA. The CDR3 contains 18 residues. CDR1 and CDR2 (germline): SGHNT, YENEEA. CDR3 region: CASSPGQGLSPNTDTQYF.

This clonotype is identified as medium-sized from frequency. The chain uses TRBV19 and TRBJ1-6. Germline V gives CDR1 LNHDA, CDR2 SQIVND (reference sequence). The CDR3 totals 15 residues. Here the CDR3 reads CASSITPDANSPLHF.

By frequency, this clonotype registers medium-sized. The chain uses TRBV19 and TRBJ1-6; TCRdb picks TRBD1, but there is no DNA to check that call. The CDR3 runs to 15 residues. CDR1 is LNHDA, CDR2 SQIVND, per germline (reference sequence). CDR3 loop: CASSAPDRGNSPLHF.

The V call is TRBV18, the J call TRBJ1-1. This CDR3 region has 13 residues. In germline, CDR1 is KGHSH, CDR2 LQKENI. CDR3 sequence reads: CASSPIGRSEAFF.

This chain connects TRBV18 to TRBJ1-2; TCRdb returns TRBD1, unconfirmable since there is no DNA. The CDR3 totals 14 residues. Looked up from germline, CDR1 is KGHSH and CDR2 is LQKENI. This chain's CDR3 is CASSNGAGNYGYTF.

This clonotype is identified as medium-sized (0.01 to 0.1%) from frequency. The chain joins TRBV6-2 or TRBV6-3 to TRBJ2-2; TCRdb names TRBD2, which stays unverified in the absence of DNA. The CDR3 totals 15 residues. The germline CDR1 and CDR2 sequences are MNHEY and SVGEGT. This CDR3 is CASSYWTGSSGELFF.

J is TRBJ2-5 and V is TRBV10-3; checking the TCRdb D call of TRBD2 is not possible without DNA. CDR1 and CDR2 from the germline V gene are ENHRY and SYGVKD. The CDR3 has 17 amino acids. The CDR3 reads CAISESGLAGPEETQYF.

The chain recombines TRBV6-9 with TRBJ1-4. The CDR3 covers 14 residues. CDR1 is MNHGY and CDR2 is SVAAGI in the germline V gene. This chain's CDR3 is CASSLRQLDEKLFF.

The CDR3 sequence is CASSTSGGSSYEQYF. The chain carries TRBV6-1 and TRBJ2-7; the TRBD2 assignment by TCRdb is unverifiable without DNA. The germline CDR1 and CDR2 sequences are MNHNS and SASEGT. CDR3 length: 15 amino acids.

This clonotype shows up as medium-sized (0.01 to 0.1%) by frequency. The chain combines TRBV5-4 with TRBJ2-2; TCRdb's D gene call, TRBD1, goes unchecked for lack of DNA. This CDR3 has 15 amino acids. Germline V gives CDR1 SGHNT, CDR2 YYREEE (reference sequence). The CDR3 spells CASSPGQGAGGELFF.

Its frequency marks this clonotype as medium-sized. This chain links TRBV27 with TRBJ1-6; the TCRdb call, TRBD1, lacks DNA for checking. The CDR3 sequence is 14 residues long. CDR1 is MNHEY, CDR2 SMNVEV, per germline (reference sequence). CDR3 sequence: CASSLNGNNSPLHF.

By frequency, this clonotype registers medium-sized (0.01 to 0.1%). The chain couples TRBV5-5 to TRBJ2-2. The CDR3 runs to 16 residues. Per germline, CDR1 SGHKS and CDR2 YYEKEE (reference sequence). CDR3 in amino acids: CASSSKAGINTGELFF.

The chain uses TRBV20-1 and TRBJ2-2. Germline V gene sequence: CDR1 DFQATT, CDR2 SNEGSKA (reference sequence). The CDR3 consists of 17 residues. The CDR3 spells CSARDISGLANTGELFF.

The CDR3 loop is CASRIQEYGYTF. The chain is built from TRBV11-3 and TRBJ1-2; TCRdb designates TRBD1, a call that cannot be tested without DNA. Looked up from germline, CDR1 is SGHNT and CDR2 is YENEEA. CDR3 length equals 12 residues.

This clonotype is classed as medium-sized (0.01 to 0.1%) by frequency. The chain is built from TRBV11-3 and TRBJ2-1; TCRdb picks TRBD2, but there is no DNA to check that call. This CDR3 contains 13 residues. Germline-derived CDR1 and CDR2 are SGHNT and YENEEA. CDR3 amino acids: CASSPRGRDFQFF.

This clonotype counts as medium-sized by frequency. This sequence joins TRBV13 and TRBJ1-1; as DNA is missing, the TRBD1 call by TCRdb cannot be tested. CDR1 and CDR2 from the germline V gene are PRHDT and FYEKMQ (reference sequence). The CDR3 has 13 amino acids. This CDR3 is CASTQGLNTEAFF.

The chain combines TRBV6-6 with TRBJ1-2. From germline, CDR1 is MNHNY and CDR2 SVGAGI (reference sequence). The CDR3 sequence is 13 residues long. This CDR3 reads CASSEVNSNGYTF.

This clonotype is called medium-sized based on its frequency. This rearrangement joins TRBV15 to TRBJ1-6. Germline assignment: CDR1 LNHNV and CDR2 YYDKDF (reference sequence). This CDR3 contains 17 residues. This CDR3 is CATSREGSSSYNSPLHF.

J is TRBJ2-5 and V is TRBV20-1; TCRdb returns TRBD2, unconfirmable since there is no DNA. This CDR3 comprises 14 residues. Germline CDR1 reads DFQATT; CDR2 reads SNEGSKA (reference sequence). CDR3 protein: CSARGASGQETQYF.

Considering frequency, this clonotype is medium-sized. This chain connects TRBV19 to TRBJ2-7; the TCRdb D gene call, TRBD1, has no DNA to confirm it. Germline CDR1 LNHDA, CDR2 SQIVND (reference sequence). This CDR3 contains 14 residues. The CDR3 reads CASNTRGDLRLQYF.

The J gene is TRBJ2-5, the V gene TRBV7-2; TCRdb lists TRBD1, though no DNA is available to test this call. Germline CDR1 and CDR2: SGHTA and FQGNSA. The CDR3 covers 16 residues. The CDR3 loop reads CASSFGTGQGEETQYF.

The rearrangement links TRBV20-1 to TRBJ1-1; there is no DNA to check the TCRdb D call of TRBD1. The length of the CDR3 is 13 residues. Germline V gene data show CDR1 as DFQATT and CDR2 as SNEGSKA (reference sequence). The CDR3 sequence: CSASGTPNTEAFF.

This clonotype counts as medium-sized by frequency. This chain joins TRBV29-1 and TRBJ2-1; TCRdb's D call of TRBD2 is untestable without DNA. From germline, CDR1 is SQVTM and CDR2 ANQGSEA. There are 12 residues in the CDR3. The CDR3 loop is CSVEGTSLGQFF.

The chain has TRBV20-1 and TRBJ2-3. CDR3 length: 12 residues. Germline V gene sequence: CDR1 DFQATT, CDR2 SNEGSKA (reference sequence). CDR3 protein: CSARANSQAQYF.

V and J are TRBV6-5 and TRBJ1-2; the D call of TRBD1 rests on TCRdb alone, since no DNA is present to check it. The CDR3 totals 13 residues. Per the germline V gene, CDR1 is MNHEY and CDR2 is SVGAGI. The CDR3 loop reads CAITGATRKGYTF.

The rearrangement joins TRBV6-6 to TRBJ2-1; the D call from TCRdb, TRBD2, cannot be confirmed without DNA. From germline, CDR1 is MNHNY and CDR2 SVGAGI (reference sequence). The CDR3 is made up of 18 amino acids. The CDR3 is CASSKWRLVAGGVNEQFF.